These 27 T cell receptor beta chains were all obtained from the same sample, sequenced in a study of blood T cells in healthy people across ages. For the second PCR, which ran for about 6 to 12 cycles, a sample-barcoded 5' primer and a J-beta primer mix were used. TCRdb analysed the 5' RACE reads with MiXCR anew, one entry per CDR3 protein. Found here are about 810,000 distinct CDR3 sequences, about 36% of them singletons; the top ten hold about an eighth. The sequenced material came from blood. The receptors originated from a man between 18 and 35 years old in good health.

There are a few counts of this clonotype. V usage is TRBV28 and J usage is TRBJ2-1; tentative D call: TRBD1 (6 bases). CDR3 length equals 14 residues. Germline CDR1 reads MDHEN; CDR2 reads SYDVKM. V was trimmed by 3 bases and J by 8 bases, leaving 14 bases between them. Here the CDR3 DNA reads TGTGCCAGCAGTTTCAGTAAGGGGGATGATGAGCAGTTCTTC. Protein sequence: CASSFSKGDDEQFF.

The chain couples TRBV20-1 to TRBJ2-3, with 10 nucleotides matching TRBD2. Germline trimming cut 6 bases from V and 6 bases from J; bases unmatched to any gene: 12. In germline, CDR1 is DFQATT, CDR2 SNEGSKA (reference sequence). The CDR3 runs 15 residues. The CDR3 DNA follows: TGCAGTGCCGAGAAGCGGGGGGGCTACACGGATACGCAGTATTTT. Its protein is CSAEKRGGYTDTQYF.

As for this clonotype: An end of the junction does not agree with germline; a read error may underlie this. The J gene is TRBJ1-2, the V gene TRBV7-2; D not certain. Per germline, CDR1 SGHTA and CDR2 FQGNSA. This CDR3 has 14 amino acids. The CDR3 nucleotides read TGTGCCAGCAGCGTAGCAGGTTCCAACTATGGCTACACCTTC. This codes for CASSVAGSNYGYTF.

The V gene is TRBV12-3 or TRBV12-4, the J gene TRBJ2-1; TRBD2 aligns across 10 bases. This CDR3 comprises 15 residues. The CDR3 DNA sequence: TGTACCACTCAAACCAGCGGGGGGGTCTACAATGAGCAGTTCTTC. This translates into CTTQTSGGVYNEQFF.

This clonotype was recorded once. A read error is possible here, since a much larger clone lies one base away. CDR3 nucleotide sequence: TGTGCCAGCAGCGTAATCACTAGCACAGATACGCAGTATTTT. Translating it yields CASSVITSTDTQYF. The chain combines TRBV7-2 with TRBJ2-3; D not certain. Trimming shortened V by 5 bases and J by 0 bases, and 9 bases separated the two germline ends. Looked up from germline, CDR1 is SGHTA and CDR2 is FQGNSA. The CDR3 spans 14 residues. The full variable domain, completed using reference TRBV7-2 and TRBJ2-3, is GAGVSQSPSNKVTEKGKDVELRCDPISGHTALYWYRQSLGQGLEFLIYFQGNSAPDKSGLPSDRFSAERTGGSVSTLTIQRTQQEDSAVYLCASSVITSTDTQYFGPGTRLTVL.

This clonotype was detected only a few times. CDR3 sequence: CASSLKVAGQYQETQYF. CDR3 bases: TGTGCCAGCAGCCTCAAGGTAGCGGGGCAGTACCAAGAGACCCAGTACTTC. V gene TRBV3-1 combines with J gene TRBJ2-5; 8 bases match TRBD2. V dropped 4 bases and J dropped 0; count of bases not matched to a gene: 10. CDR1 and CDR2 (germline): LGHDT, YNNKEL (reference sequence). The CDR3 is 17 amino acids.

The chain combines TRBV12-3 or TRBV12-4 with TRBJ1-5; 9 bases are a match to TRBD1. This CDR3 region has 16 residues. The trim removed 7 bases at V and 9 bases at J, leaving 16 bases unmatched. The CDR3 is CASTLRGTGSPPPQHF. The CDR3 DNA is TGTGCCAGCACCCTCAGGGGGACAGGGTCACCACCGCCCCAGCATTTT.

V usage is TRBV7-2 and J usage is TRBJ2-1; tentatively, D is TRBD2 (5 bases). The CDR3 spans 12 residues. The germline gives CDR1 SGHTA, CDR2 FQGNSA. Trimming took 7 bases from V and 10 from J, leaving 14 bases between them. CDR3 residues: CASTAEAGEQFF. The CDR3 nucleotides are TGTGCCAGCACGGCGGAGGCCGGAGAGCAGTTCTTC.

This clonotype has a count of ten or more. The chain recombines TRBV20-1 with TRBJ1-5; D gene uncertain. Trimming took off 1 base at V and 4 bases at J, with 5 bases between the two ends. CDR3 length: 12 amino acids. Germline CDR1 and CDR2: DFQATT and SNEGSKA (reference sequence). The DNA of the CDR3 is TGCAGTGCTAGAGGCTCGAATCAGCCCCAGCATTTT. Protein sequence: CSARGSNQPQHF.

In nucleotides, the CDR3 is TGTGCCAGCAGTAACTTTGGGGGCCCTGAAGCTTTCTTT. This codes for CASSNFGGPEAFF. The V call is TRBV6-2 or TRBV6-3, the J call TRBJ1-1; the D gene is possibly TRBD1 (6 bases). In germline, CDR1 is MNHEY, CDR2 SVGEGT. Deletions cut 5 bases from V and 6 bases from J, with 13 bases between. The CDR3 is made up of 13 amino acids.

In its sample, this clonotype was seen once. This chain links TRBV11-2 with TRBJ2-3; D is uncertain. V was trimmed by 5 bases and J by 1 base, leaving 16 bases between them. CDR1 is SGHAT and CDR2 is FQNNGV in the germline V gene. The length of the CDR3 is 16 residues. In DNA, the CDR3 is TGTGCCAGCAGCCCCCAGACTTACCAACGCACAGATACGCAGTATTTT. This encodes CASSPQTYQRTDTQYF.

This clonotype has just a few counts. The V call is TRBV27, the J call TRBJ2-7; 9 bases map to TRBD1. With V trimmed by 2 bases and J by 5 bases, 4 bases remained unmatched. CDR3 size: 14 residues. CDR1 MNHEY and CDR2 SMNVEV come from the germline V gene (reference sequence). CDR3 nucleotides: TGTGCCAGCAGTTTAGTGGACAGGGGAAACGAGCAGTACTTC. Amino acid sequence: CASSLVDRGNEQYF.

For the CDR3, the DNA is TGCAGTGCTAGTTCAGGGGTTCCCTACGAGCAGTACTTC. This translates into CSASSGVPYEQYF. The V and J genes are TRBV20-1 and TRBJ2-5, with a possible D match to TRBD1 (6 bases). The J call may be wrong; the DNA end is better matched by TRBJ2-7. Germline values: CDR1 DFQATT, CDR2 SNEGSKA (reference sequence). The CDR3 extends over 13 amino acids.

This chain links TRBV20-1 with TRBJ2-5; TRBD2 matches 7 bases. J gave up 11 bases and V 6 bases, and 21 bases lay outside the gene matches. The germline gives CDR1 DFQATT, CDR2 SNEGSKA (reference sequence). The CDR3 has 15 amino acids. The CDR3 loop is CSAPLVRGIYNEQYF. In DNA form, the CDR3 reads TGCAGTGCCCCCCTAGTGCGGGGGATTTACAATGAGCAGTACTTC.

This clonotype was observed at least ten times. The chain joins TRBV4-2 to TRBJ1-2; maybe TRBD1 (6 bases). This CDR3 comprises 13 residues. The germline CDR1 and CDR2 sequences are LGHNA and YNFKEQ. The V gene lost 1 base and the J gene lost 7 bases, with 10 bases spanning the gap. The CDR3 region is CASSQAGASGYTF. CDR3 DNA sequence: TGTGCCAGCAGCCAAGCGGGGGCTAGTGGCTACACCTTC.

This clonotype was counted between two and nine times. This CDR3 reads CAWSVPGQGREETQYF. Here the CDR3 DNA reads TGTGCCTGGAGTGTACCGGGACAGGGGAGGGAAGAGACCCAGTACTTC. The rearrangement uses TRBV30 and TRBJ2-5; 10 bases are shared with TRBD1. The CDR3 extends over 16 amino acids. V lost 0 bases to trimming and J lost 3 bases; unmatched junction nucleotides: 7. Germline V gene data show CDR1 as GTSNPN and CDR2 as SVGIG (reference sequence).

J is TRBJ1-2 and V is TRBV7-2; 7 nucleotides match TRBD1. The V gene's germline CDR1 is SGHTA and CDR2 FQGNSA. This CDR3 contains 17 residues. J gave up 0 bases and V 2 bases, and 9 bases lay outside the gene matches. The CDR3 here is CASSLSVGDSSNYGYTF. The DNA of the CDR3 is TGTGCCAGCAGCTTAAGTGTAGGGGACAGCTCTAACTATGGCTACACCTTC.

The sample holds many counts of this clonotype. The chain couples TRBV27 to TRBJ1-2; no reliable D call. The CDR3 is made up of 13 amino acids. CDR1 MNHEY and CDR2 SMNVEV come from the germline V gene (reference sequence). Trimming left V 5 bases short and J 2 bases short, with 9 bases between. CDR3 residues: CASSPMGNYGYTF. The DNA for the CDR3 is TGTGCCAGCAGTCCTATGGGCAACTATGGCTACACCTTC.

As regards this clonotype: This CDR3 fails to terminate in the conserved phenylalanine or tryptophan, so it likely reflects a read error. J is TRBJ2-5 and V is TRBV5-1, with D perhaps TRBD1 (6 bases). From germline, CDR1 is SGHRS and CDR2 YFSETQ. The CDR3 contains 11 residues. Trimming removed 4 bases from V and 11 bases from J, with 12 bases in between. Here the CDR3 DNA reads TGCGCCAGCAGCCTTAACAGGGAGCAGTACATC. Translation: CASSLNREQYI.

A remark on this clonotype: Given a much more abundant clone one base away, this may be a read error. The chain employs TRBV20-1 and TRBJ2-5; D ambiguous. The V gene lost 1 base and the J gene lost 11 bases, with 11 bases spanning the gap. Germline loops: CDR1 DFQATT, CDR2 SNEGSKA (reference sequence). The length of the CDR3 is 11 residues. DNA of the CDR3: TGCAGTGCTAGAGTCCCCGTTGAGCAGTACTTC. Amino acid sequence: CSARVPVEQYF.

This rearrangement joins TRBV7-9 to TRBJ2-3, with D possibly called TRBD1 or TRBD2 (5 bases each). CDR1 is SEHNR and CDR2 is FQNEAQ in the germline V gene (reference sequence). CDR3 length equals 14 residues. Trimming removed 3 bases at V and 2 bases at J, with 9 bases between. DNA for the CDR3: TGTGCCAGCAGCTTCGAGGGGACCACAGATACGCAGTATTTT. Its translation: CASSFEGTTDTQYF. The complete variable domain, with remaining parts taken from reference TRBV7-9 and TRBJ2-3, reads DTGVSQNPRHKITKRGQNVTFRCDPISEHNRLYWYRQTLGQGPEFLTYFQNEAQLEKSRLLSDRFSAERPKGSFSTLEIQRTEQGDSAMYLCASSFEGTTDTQYFGPGTRLTVL.

This chain uses TRBV9 with TRBJ2-7; a possible D gene is TRBD2 (6 bases). The V and J ends lost 4 bases and 1 base respectively, with 15 bases between them. This CDR3 spans 15 amino acids. Germline V gene data show CDR1 as SGDLS and CDR2 as YYNGEE. The DNA of the CDR3 is TGTGCCAGCAGCCTGGGACCCGCGGGGTCCTACGAGCAGTACTTC. It specifies CASSLGPAGSYEQYF.

Here the CDR3 reads CASSPGKGATTLGEQFF. DNA for the CDR3: TGTGCCAGCTCACCAGGGAAAGGGGCCACGACCCTCGGTGAGCAGTTCTTC. The gene calls are TRBV18 and TRBJ2-1; TRBD1 is a possible D gene (5 bases). V lost 2 bases and J lost 9, with 23 bases in between. CDR3 length: 17 residues. The V gene's germline CDR1 is KGHSH and CDR2 LQKENI.

The chain links TRBV4-3 to TRBJ2-7, with D possibly called TRBD1 or TRBD2 (5 bases each). The CDR3 is 15 amino acids. CDR1 and CDR2 (germline): LGHNA, YSLEER. V gave up 0 bases and J gave up 3 bases, with 12 bases separating them. The CDR3 region has the DNA TGCGCCAGCAGCCAAGATGATGGGGCGGGCTACGAGCAGTACTTC. Its translation: CASSQDDGAGYEQYF.

The chain combines TRBV2 with TRBJ2-4, with a possible D match to TRBD1 (5 bases). Germline V gene sequence: CDR1 SNHLY, CDR2 FYNNEI. CDR3 size: 11 residues. V lost 8 bases and J 13 bases, leaving 15 bases between the germline ends. The CDR3 reads CASGANNEQYF. CDR3 bases: TGTGCCAGCGGGGCCAACAATGAGCAGTACTTC.

The V call is TRBV13, the J call TRBJ2-3; D is uncertain. V was cut by 5 bases and J by 6 bases, with 12 bases left in between. The CDR3 is 13 residues long. Per germline, CDR1 PRHDT and CDR2 FYEKMQ (reference sequence). CDR3 nucleotide sequence: TGTGCCAGCAGCGTAGTTACGGTGGATACGCAGTATTTT. This encodes CASSVVTVDTQYF.

In this sample, this clonotype turned up a few times. CDR3 bases: TGTGCCATCAGTCGACAGGGAAGGGGGTCTGGCTACACCTTC. This encodes CAISRQGRGSGYTF. The gene calls are TRBV10-3 and TRBJ1-2; 7 bases are shared with TRBD1. V was clipped by 5 bases and J by 7 bases; unmatched bases: 10. The germline V gene has CDR1 ENHRY and CDR2 SYGVKD. There are 14 residues in the CDR3.